A selection of T cell receptor beta chains follows, all from one sample in a study of T cell responses to AZD1222 COVID-19 vaccine. Generated by immunoSEQ multiplex PCR, the TCRdb table keeps only in-frame clones and is missing some. The data hold roughly 110,000 clones, with more than 75% observed a single time. This material consisted of peripheral blood, taken on day 0 of AZD1222 vaccination. All receptors come from an adult in good health. Both conserved end residues are part of each CDR3. Each record gives: V gene, D gene, J gene, clone size, CDR3 DNA, CDR3 protein. A D gene is named only where the DNA matches it firmly. Size is stated for part of the rows, as once, few or many counts, or as a class when the clone is expanded.

V gene: TRBV19; D gene: TRBD1; J gene: TRBJ1-2; clone size: NA; CDR3 DNA: TGTGCCAGTAGTAATACCGGGACAGGGTCACACTATGGCTACACCTTC; CDR3 protein: CASSNTGTGSHYGYTF
V gene: TRBV29-1; D gene: NA; J gene: TRBJ1-1; clone size: NA; CDR3 DNA: TGCAGCGCTTCGGGAGTCTGGGACACTGAAGCTTTCTTT; CDR3 protein: CSASGVWDTEAFF
V gene: TRBV2; D gene: TRBD2; J gene: TRBJ2-5; clone size: NA; CDR3 DNA: TGTGCCAGCAGGGACTTGGCGGGGGGACACCAAGAGACCCAGTACTTC; CDR3 protein: CASRDLAGGHQETQYF
V gene: TRBV12-3/TRBV12-4; D gene: TRBD1; J gene: TRBJ1-1; clone size: NA; CDR3 DNA: TGTGCCAGCAGCGACAGGGATACTGAAGCTTTCTTT; CDR3 protein: CASSDRDTEAFF
V gene: TRBV6-2/TRBV6-3; D gene: NA; J gene: TRBJ1-5; clone size: NA; CDR3 DNA: TGTGCCAGCAGTCATCCCCCGGGGAGAGGGGGCAATCAGCCCCAGCATTTT; CDR3 protein: CASSHPPGRGGNQPQHF
V gene: TRBV5-1; D gene: TRBD2; J gene: TRBJ2-7; clone size: NA; CDR3 DNA: TGCGCCAGCAGAGTAGCGGGGGGATCCTCCTACGAGCAGTACTTC; CDR3 protein: CASRVAGGSSYEQYF
V gene: TRBV29-1; D gene: NA; J gene: TRBJ1-1; clone size: NA; CDR3 DNA: TGCAGCGTTGTCTTCAGGTTTCGAGGGACTGAAGCTTTCTTT; CDR3 protein: CSVVFRFRGTEAFF
V gene: TRBV10-3; D gene: TRBD2; J gene: TRBJ2-1; clone size: NA; CDR3 DNA: TGTGCCATCAGTGGCGGGACTAGCGGGGGCCTTGAGCAGTTCTTC; CDR3 protein: CAISGGTSGGLEQFF
V gene: TRBV27; D gene: NA; J gene: TRBJ1-5; clone size: NA; CDR3 DNA: TGTGCCAGCAGTCGGAGTGGTGGCAATCAGCCCCAGCATTTT; CDR3 protein: CASSRSGGNQPQHF
V gene: TRBV10-3; D gene: NA; J gene: TRBJ1-1; clone size: NA; CDR3 DNA: TGTGCCATCAGCCCCGGACAGCCTGAAGCTTTCTTT; CDR3 protein: CAISPGQPEAFF
V gene: TRBV5-4; D gene: NA; J gene: TRBJ1-6; clone size: NA; CDR3 DNA: TGTGCCAGCAGCTTGGCCCCAGGGTCAAGTTCACCCCTCCACTTT; CDR3 protein: CASSLAPGSSSPLHF
V gene: TRBV19; D gene: TRBD1; J gene: TRBJ1-1; clone size: NA; CDR3 DNA: TGTGCCAGTAGTCTCGACAGGGAATTCACTGAAGCTTTCTTT; CDR3 protein: CASSLDREFTEAFF
V gene: TRBV4-2; D gene: TRBD1; J gene: TRBJ2-3; clone size: once; CDR3 DNA: TGTGCCAGCAGCCCGGGGACAGGGGCAGATACGCAGTATTTT; CDR3 protein: CASSPGTGADTQYF
V gene: TRBV5-4; D gene: TRBD1; J gene: TRBJ2-2; clone size: NA; CDR3 DNA: TGTGCCAGCAGACCAGGGGGCGGGGAGCTGTTTTTT; CDR3 protein: CASRPGGGELFF
V gene: TRBV3-1/TRBV3-2; D gene: NA; J gene: TRBJ2-5; clone size: NA; CDR3 DNA: TGTGCCAGCAGCCTCCACCCCCGGGGAGAGACCCAGTACTTC; CDR3 protein: CASSLHPRGETQYF
V gene: TRBV5-1; D gene: NA; J gene: TRBJ2-5; clone size: NA; CDR3 DNA: TGCGCCAGCAGCCCAACGGGGCAAGAGACCCAGTACTTC; CDR3 protein: CASSPTGQETQYF
V gene: TRBV5-1; D gene: TRBD1; J gene: TRBJ1-1; clone size: NA; CDR3 DNA: TGCGCCAGCAGCTTGGTAGGCACAGGGGGGATTGGGAACACTGAAGCTTTCTTT; CDR3 protein: CASSLVGTGGIGNTEAFF
V gene: TRBV19; D gene: NA; J gene: TRBJ1-3; clone size: NA; CDR3 DNA: TGTGCCAGTAGTGACGTCCTATCTGGAAACACCATATATTTT; CDR3 protein: CASSDVLSGNTIYF
V gene: TRBV6-5; D gene: TRBD1; J gene: TRBJ2-1; clone size: once; CDR3 DNA: TGTGCCAGCAGTACACGGGGACAGGGAGGCAATGAGCAGTTCTTC; CDR3 protein: CASSTRGQGGNEQFF
V gene: TRBV5-5; D gene: NA; J gene: TRBJ1-2; clone size: NA; CDR3 DNA: TGTGCCAGCAGCTTGGAGCTAAGAAGCTATGGCTACACCTTC; CDR3 protein: CASSLELRSYGYTF
V gene: TRBV7-2; D gene: TRBD2; J gene: TRBJ2-1; clone size: NA; CDR3 DNA: TGTGCCAGCAGCCCGCGGACTAGCGGGAGATTCAATGAGCAGTTCTTC; CDR3 protein: CASSPRTSGRFNEQFF
V gene: TRBV10-3; D gene: TRBD1; J gene: TRBJ1-2; clone size: NA; CDR3 DNA: TGTGCCACCGCGCCACCGGGACAGGGGGCTTCTGGCTACACCTTC; CDR3 protein: CATAPPGQGASGYTF
V gene: TRBV20-1; D gene: NA; J gene: TRBJ1-2; clone size: NA; CDR3 DNA: TGCAGTGCTAGAGATCTGAGCTACACCTTC; CDR3 protein: CSARDLSYTF
V gene: TRBV6-5; D gene: TRBD1; J gene: TRBJ2-7; clone size: NA; CDR3 DNA: TGTGCCATCCGGGGGACAGGGAGCAACGAGCAGTACTTC; CDR3 protein: CAIRGTGSNEQYF
V gene: TRBV18; D gene: NA; J gene: TRBJ1-1; clone size: NA; CDR3 DNA: TGTGCCAGCTCAAAAGACGCGTCACCCAAGAACACTGAAGCTTTCTTT; CDR3 protein: CASSKDASPKNTEAFF
V gene: TRBV5-1; D gene: NA; J gene: TRBJ1-1; clone size: few; CDR3 DNA: TGCGCCAGCAGCTTGGCCAGGAGTCGCTCACAGGTGGGGGCAACTGAAGCTTTCTTT; CDR3 protein: CASSLARSRSQVGATEAFF
V gene: TRBV9; D gene: TRBD1; J gene: TRBJ1-2; clone size: NA; CDR3 DNA: TGTGCCAGCAGCGCATACGATGGGACAGGGAGGTATGGCTACACCTTC; CDR3 protein: CASSAYDGTGRYGYTF
V gene: TRBV11-2; D gene: TRBD1; J gene: TRBJ2-7; clone size: NA; CDR3 DNA: TGTGCCAGCAGCCGTAAGACTCTACAGGGGGCGCAAACCTACGAGCAGTACTTC; CDR3 protein: CASSRKTLQGAQTYEQYF
V gene: TRBV19; D gene: NA; J gene: TRBJ2-2; clone size: NA; CDR3 DNA: TGTGCCAGTAGTATTGCGCCCGGGAGACACGGGGAGCTGTTTTTT; CDR3 protein: CASSIAPGRHGELFF
V gene: TRBV2; D gene: TRBD1; J gene: TRBJ2-4; clone size: NA; CDR3 DNA: TGTGCCAGCAGACTGGACAGGGGATCAAGTCTAGCCAAAAACATTCAGTACTTC; CDR3 protein: CASRLDRGSSLAKNIQYF
V gene: TRBV10-2; D gene: NA; J gene: TRBJ1-5; clone size: NA; CDR3 DNA: TGCGCCAGCGGGGGGGAGGGTATTAAGAGCAATCAGCCCCAGCATTTT; CDR3 protein: CASGGEGIKSNQPQHF
V gene: TRBV11-2; D gene: TRBD1; J gene: TRBJ2-1; clone size: NA; CDR3 DNA: TGTGCCAGCAGCTTAGTCAGGGGGTATTACAATGAGCAGTTCTTC; CDR3 protein: CASSLVRGYYNEQFF
V gene: TRBV29-1; D gene: NA; J gene: TRBJ1-5; clone size: once; CDR3 DNA: TGCAGCGTTTCAGGGATAGGGGGCAATCAGCCCCAGCATTTT; CDR3 protein: CSVSGIGGNQPQHF
V gene: TRBV27; D gene: NA; J gene: TRBJ1-6; clone size: NA; CDR3 DNA: TGTGCCAGCAGTTTCAGGGCGAATAATTCACCCCTCCACTTT; CDR3 protein: CASSFRANNSPLHF
V gene: TRBV7-2; D gene: TRBD2; J gene: TRBJ2-5; clone size: NA; CDR3 DNA: TGTGCCAGCAGCCCGGGACTAGCGGGGGGTCAAGAGACCCAGTACTTC; CDR3 protein: CASSPGLAGGQETQYF